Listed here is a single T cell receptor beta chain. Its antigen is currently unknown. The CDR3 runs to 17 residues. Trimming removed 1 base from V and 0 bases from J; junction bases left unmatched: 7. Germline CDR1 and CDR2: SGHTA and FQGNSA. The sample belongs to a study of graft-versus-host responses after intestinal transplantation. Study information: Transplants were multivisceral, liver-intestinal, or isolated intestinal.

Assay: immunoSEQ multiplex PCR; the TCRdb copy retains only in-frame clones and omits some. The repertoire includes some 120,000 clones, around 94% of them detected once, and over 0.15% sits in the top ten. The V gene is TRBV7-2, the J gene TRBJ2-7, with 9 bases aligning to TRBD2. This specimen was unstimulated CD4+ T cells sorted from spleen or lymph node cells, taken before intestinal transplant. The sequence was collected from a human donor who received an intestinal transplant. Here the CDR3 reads CASSLEYLAGSSYEQYF. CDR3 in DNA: TGTGCCAGCAGCTTAGAATATCTAGCGGGGAGCTCCTACGAGCAGTACTTC.